The present T cell receptor beta chain was sequenced within a study of blood T cell repertoires in COVID-19. Germline-derived CDR1 and CDR2 are MRHNA and SNTAGT. CDR3 size: 13 residues. With 6 bases removed from V and 6 bases from J, the gap between germline ends came to 14 bases. This clone was observed a handful of times. Using immunoSEQ multiplex PCR, the repertoire was profiled, and TCRdb retains in-frame clones only, with some absent. Among around 300,000 clones listed, about 85% were seen once. This chain connects TRBV6-4 to TRBJ1-2; D is perhaps TRBD1 (6 bases). Source material: PBMCs or T cells enriched from blood (not recorded which). This TCR was sampled from a woman aged 45-65 years who had recovered from COVID-19. The CDR3 bases are TGTGCCAGCAGGGCACAGGGTATGGATGGCTACACCTTC. It yields the protein CASRAQGMDGYTF.